These 11 T cell receptor beta chains were sequenced from one sample in a study of cytomegalovirus exposure and HLA in healthy donors. Primers: 60 Vbeta forward and 13 Jbeta reverse. The table came from immunoSEQ multiplex PCR; TCRdb's copy has only in-frame clones and leaves some out. The table lists 50,000 to 60,000 clones, roughly 80% of them singletons. Sequenced input: PBMCs. The receptors shown here come from a woman in her 40s in good health and CMV-seropositive.

V gene TRBV6-5 combines with J gene TRBJ2-7, with 9 bases matching TRBD1. Looked up from germline, CDR1 is MNHEY and CDR2 is SVGAGI. V gave up 2 bases and J gave up 11 bases; unmatched junction bases: 1. This CDR3 spans 11 amino acids. CDR3 coding DNA: TGTGCCAGCAGTTACCGGACAGGGGAGTACTTC. The encoded protein is CASSYRTGEYF.

This clone came up once. The chain carries TRBV6-5 and TRBJ1-3, with D uncertain. The V gene lost 0 bases and the J gene lost 4 bases, with 7 bases spanning the gap. Germline V gene lookup returns CDR1 MNHEY and CDR2 SVGAGI. This CDR3 region has 14 residues. This CDR3 is CASSYSRSGNTIYF. The CDR3 bases are TGTGCCAGCAGTTACTCGAGATCAGGAAACACCATATATTTT.

The chain carries TRBV7-8 and TRBJ1-3; D remains ambiguous. Looked up from germline, CDR1 is SGHVS and CDR2 is FQNEAQ. Trimming took off 0 bases at V and 9 bases at J, with 12 bases between the two ends. The CDR3 spans 14 residues. CDR3 nucleotides: TGTGCCAGCAGCTTAGCGCTTGATCGCGCCACCATATATTTT. This gives the protein CASSLALDRATIYF.

This sequence joins TRBV7-9 and TRBJ2-5; D is perhaps TRBD2 (6 bases). Germline loops: CDR1 SEHNR, CDR2 FQNEAQ (reference sequence). This CDR3 spans 13 amino acids. The V and J ends lost 4 bases and 5 bases respectively, with 11 bases between them. The CDR3 loop is CASSYPREETQYF. CDR3 in DNA: TGTGCCAGCAGCTACCCCCGGGAGGAGACCCAGTACTTC.

This clone was detected a few times. As DNA, the CDR3 is TGTGCCAGCAGCTTAGTTTCAGGTGTGAACACTGAAGCTTTCTTT. Translation: CASSLVSGVNTEAFF. The chain couples TRBV7-8 to TRBJ1-1, with unresolved D. Germline values: CDR1 SGHVS, CDR2 FQNEAQ. With 1 base removed from V and 0 bases from J, the gap between germline ends came to 9 bases. There are 15 residues in the CDR3.

This rearrangement joins TRBV7-8 to TRBJ2-5; a weak D match, TRBD1 (6 bases). V gave up 0 bases and J gave up 5 bases, with 13 bases separating them. From germline, CDR1 is SGHVS and CDR2 FQNEAQ. This CDR3 is built from 15 residues. CDR3 protein: CASSLATGLGETQYF. The CDR3 region has the DNA TGTGCCAGCAGCTTAGCCACAGGGCTAGGGGAGACCCAGTACTTC.

The chain has TRBV4-3 and TRBJ2-1; 7 nucleotides line up with TRBD2. The CDR3 is made up of 17 amino acids. Per germline, CDR1 LGHNA and CDR2 YSLEER. V shed 0 bases and J 6 bases; nucleotides not matched to a gene: 11. The CDR3 here is CASSQEGRGGTSNEQFF. The CDR3 DNA reads as TGCGCCAGCAGCCAAGAGGGCCGCGGGGGAACGAGCAATGAGCAGTTCTTC.

This chain uses TRBV9 with TRBJ1-4; 9 bases fit TRBD1. Germline lookup yields CDR1 SGDLS and CDR2 YYNGEE. Unmatched junction bases numbered 4, after V lost 0 bases and J lost 7 bases. The CDR3 spans 15 residues. The CDR3 reads CASSVGGQGIEKLFF. CDR3 sequence (DNA): TGTGCCAGCAGCGTAGGGGGACAGGGAATTGAAAAACTGTTTTTT. The full variable domain, with the rest looked up from reference TRBV9 and TRBJ1-4, is DSGVTQTPKHLITATGQRVTLRCSPRSGDLSVYWYQQSLDQGLQFLIQYYNGEERAKGNILERFSAQQFPDLHSELNLSSLELGDSALYFCASSVGGQGIEKLFFGSGTQLSVL.

The chain has TRBV7-2 and TRBJ2-5; 11 nucleotides agree with TRBD2. V was clipped by 5 bases and J by 5 bases; unmatched bases: 10. Germline CDR1 and CDR2: SGHTA and FQGNSA. The CDR3 loop spans 16 amino acids. CDR3 amino acids: CASSLSGGAPQETQYF. As DNA, the CDR3 is TGTGCCAGCAGCCTTAGCGGGGGGGCCCCACAGGAGACCCAGTACTTC.

The genes are TRBV6-5 and TRBJ2-7; 7 bases line up with TRBD2. CDR1 is MNHEY, CDR2 SVGAGI, per germline. The CDR3 is 12 amino acids. V shed 5 bases, J shed 7 bases, and the junction held 5 bases outside the gene matches. CDR3 coding DNA: TGTGCCAGCAGTCTTGGGGGGGGTGAGCAGTACTTC. It specifies CASSLGGGEQYF.

The chain recombines TRBV7-2 with TRBJ1-3, with 8 bases lining up with TRBD1. The CDR3 is 15 residues long. Germline V gives CDR1 SGHTA, CDR2 FQGNSA. V gave up 5 bases and J gave up 1 base; unmatched junction bases: 4. In nucleotides, the CDR3 is TGTGCCAGCAGCCGAAGGACAGGGTCTGGAAACACCATATATTTT. Protein product: CASSRRTGSGNTIYF.